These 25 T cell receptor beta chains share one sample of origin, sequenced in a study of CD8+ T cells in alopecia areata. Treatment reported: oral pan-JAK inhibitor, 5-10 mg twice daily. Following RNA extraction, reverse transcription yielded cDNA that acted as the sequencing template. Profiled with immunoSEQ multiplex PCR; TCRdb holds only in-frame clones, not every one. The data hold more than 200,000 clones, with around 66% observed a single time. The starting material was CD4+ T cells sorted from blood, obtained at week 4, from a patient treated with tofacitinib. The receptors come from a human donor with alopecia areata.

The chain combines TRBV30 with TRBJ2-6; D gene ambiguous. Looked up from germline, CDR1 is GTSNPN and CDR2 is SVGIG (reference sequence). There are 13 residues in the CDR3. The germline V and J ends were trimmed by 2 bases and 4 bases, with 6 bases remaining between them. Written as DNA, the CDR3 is TGTGCCTGGAGTCCGAAGGGGGCCAACGTCCTGACTTTC. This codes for CAWSPKGANVLTF.

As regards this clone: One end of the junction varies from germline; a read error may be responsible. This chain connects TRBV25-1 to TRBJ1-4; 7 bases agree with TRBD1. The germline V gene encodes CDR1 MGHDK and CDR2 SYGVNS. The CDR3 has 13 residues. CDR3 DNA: TGTGCCAGCAGTGAGGGTGGGGACAGCCGAGCGAACTTT. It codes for CASSEGGDSRANF.

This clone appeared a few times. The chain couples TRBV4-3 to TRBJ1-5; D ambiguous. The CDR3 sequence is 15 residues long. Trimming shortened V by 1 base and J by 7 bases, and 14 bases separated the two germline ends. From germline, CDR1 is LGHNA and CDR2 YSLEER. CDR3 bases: TGCGCCAGCAGCCAAGTGGTTGGGAACGGGCAGCCCCAGCATTTT. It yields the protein CASSQVVGNGQPQHF.

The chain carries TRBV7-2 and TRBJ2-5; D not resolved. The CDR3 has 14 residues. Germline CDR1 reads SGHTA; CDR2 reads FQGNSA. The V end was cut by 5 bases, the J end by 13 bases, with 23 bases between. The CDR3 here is CASSRAESRGWLYF. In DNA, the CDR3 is TGTGCCAGCAGCCGCGCCGAGTCTAGAGGATGGCTGTACTTC.

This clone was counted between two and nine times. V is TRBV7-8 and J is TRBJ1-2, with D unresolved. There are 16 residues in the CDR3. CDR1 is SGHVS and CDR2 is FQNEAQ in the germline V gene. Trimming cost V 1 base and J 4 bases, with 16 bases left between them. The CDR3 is CASSLVYGARGYGYTF. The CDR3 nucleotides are TGTGCCAGCAGCTTAGTGTACGGAGCCCGCGGCTATGGCTACACCTTC. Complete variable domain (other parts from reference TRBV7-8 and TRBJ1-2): GAGVSQSPRYKVAKRGQDVALRCDPISGHVSLFWYQQALGQGPEFLTYFQNEAQLDKSGLPSDRFFAERPEGSVSTLKIQRTQQEDSAVYLCASSLVYGARGYGYTFGSGTRLTVV.

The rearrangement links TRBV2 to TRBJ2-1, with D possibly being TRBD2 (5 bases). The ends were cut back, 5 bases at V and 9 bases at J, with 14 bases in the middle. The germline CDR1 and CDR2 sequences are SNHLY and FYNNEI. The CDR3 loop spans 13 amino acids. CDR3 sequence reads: CASSPRLEAEQFF. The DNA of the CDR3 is TGTGCCAGCAGTCCCCGACTGGAGGCTGAGCAGTTCTTC.

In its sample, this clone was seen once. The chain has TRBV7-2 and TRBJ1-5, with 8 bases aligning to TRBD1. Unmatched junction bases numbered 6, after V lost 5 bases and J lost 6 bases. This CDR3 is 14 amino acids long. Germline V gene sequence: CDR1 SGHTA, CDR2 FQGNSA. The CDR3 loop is CASSAAGGGQPQHF. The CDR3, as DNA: TGTGCCAGCAGCGCCGCAGGGGGCGGTCAGCCCCAGCATTTT.

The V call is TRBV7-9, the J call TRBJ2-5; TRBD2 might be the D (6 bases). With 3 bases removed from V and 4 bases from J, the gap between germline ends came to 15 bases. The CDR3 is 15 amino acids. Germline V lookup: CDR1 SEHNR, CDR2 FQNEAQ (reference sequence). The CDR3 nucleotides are TGTGCCAGCAGCTTGATGGGACTCCCAGGAGAGACCCAGTACTTC. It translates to CASSLMGLPGETQYF.

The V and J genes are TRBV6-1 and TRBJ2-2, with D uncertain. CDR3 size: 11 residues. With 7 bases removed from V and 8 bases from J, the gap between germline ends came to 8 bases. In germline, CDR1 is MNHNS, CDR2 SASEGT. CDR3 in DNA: TGTGCCAGCACAAAAGTTGGGGAGCTGTTTTTT. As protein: CASTKVGELFF.

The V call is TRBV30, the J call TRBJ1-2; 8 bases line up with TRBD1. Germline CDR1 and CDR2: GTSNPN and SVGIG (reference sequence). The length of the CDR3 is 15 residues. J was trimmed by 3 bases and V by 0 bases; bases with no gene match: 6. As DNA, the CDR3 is TGTGCCTGGAGTGTACGACAGGGGATATACTATGGCTACACCTTC. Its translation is CAWSVRQGIYYGYTF.

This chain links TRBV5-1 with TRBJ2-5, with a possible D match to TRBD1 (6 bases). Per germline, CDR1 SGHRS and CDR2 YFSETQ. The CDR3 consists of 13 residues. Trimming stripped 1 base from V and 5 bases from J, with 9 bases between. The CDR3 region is CASSLTGMETQYF. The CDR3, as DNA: TGCGCCAGCAGCTTGACAGGGATGGAGACCCAGTACTTC.

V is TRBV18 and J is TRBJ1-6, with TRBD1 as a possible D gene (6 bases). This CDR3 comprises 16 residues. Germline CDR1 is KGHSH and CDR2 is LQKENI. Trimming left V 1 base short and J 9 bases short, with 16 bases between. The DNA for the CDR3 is TGTGCCAGCTCACCACTGCCAGGGGCGCTAGGTTCACCCCTCCACTTT. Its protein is CASSPLPGALGSPLHF.

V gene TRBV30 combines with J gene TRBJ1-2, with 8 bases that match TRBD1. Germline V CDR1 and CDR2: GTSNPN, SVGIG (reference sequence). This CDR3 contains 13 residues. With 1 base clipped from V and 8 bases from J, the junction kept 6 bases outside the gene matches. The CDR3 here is CAWSDQGAGGYTF. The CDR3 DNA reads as TGTGCCTGGAGTGATCAGGGGGCGGGAGGCTACACCTTC.

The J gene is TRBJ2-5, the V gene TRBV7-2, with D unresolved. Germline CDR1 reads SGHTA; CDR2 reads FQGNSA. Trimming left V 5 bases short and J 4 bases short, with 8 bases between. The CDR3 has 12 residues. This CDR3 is CASSRPPETQYF. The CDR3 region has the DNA TGTGCCAGCAGCCGCCCCCCAGAGACCCAGTACTTC.

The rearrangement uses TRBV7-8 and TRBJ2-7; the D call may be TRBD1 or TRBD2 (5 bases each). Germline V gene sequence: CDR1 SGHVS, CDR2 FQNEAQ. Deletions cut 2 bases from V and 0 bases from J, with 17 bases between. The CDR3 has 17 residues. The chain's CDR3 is CASSLSRGVMSSYEQYF. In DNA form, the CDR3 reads TGTGCCAGCAGCTTAAGCCGAGGGGTAATGAGCTCCTACGAGCAGTACTTC. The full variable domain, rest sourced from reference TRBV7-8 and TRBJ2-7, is GAGVSQSPRYKVAKRGQDVALRCDPISGHVSLFWYQQALGQGPEFLTYFQNEAQLDKSGLPSDRFFAERPEGSVSTLKIQRTQQEDSAVYLCASSLSRGVMSSYEQYFGPGTRLTVT.

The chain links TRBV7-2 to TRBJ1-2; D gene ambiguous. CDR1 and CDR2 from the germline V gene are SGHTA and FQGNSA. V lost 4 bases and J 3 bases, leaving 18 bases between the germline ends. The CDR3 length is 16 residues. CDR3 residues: CASSSYSSLRDYGYTF. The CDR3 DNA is TGTGCCAGCAGCTCCTACTCGAGCCTGAGGGACTATGGCTACACCTTC.

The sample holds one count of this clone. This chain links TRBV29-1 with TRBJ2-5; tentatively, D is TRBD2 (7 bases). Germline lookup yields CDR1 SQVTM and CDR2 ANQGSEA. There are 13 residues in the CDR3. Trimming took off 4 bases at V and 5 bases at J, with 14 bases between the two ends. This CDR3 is CSVVLGGRETQYF. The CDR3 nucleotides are TGCAGCGTTGTGTTGGGGGGGCGCGAGACCCAGTACTTC.

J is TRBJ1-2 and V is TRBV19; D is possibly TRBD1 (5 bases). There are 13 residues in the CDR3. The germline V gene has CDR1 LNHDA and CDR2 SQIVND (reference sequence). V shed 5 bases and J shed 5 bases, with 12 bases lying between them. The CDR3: CASSEQAKYGYTF. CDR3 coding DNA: TGTGCCAGTAGTGAACAGGCGAAGTATGGCTACACCTTC.

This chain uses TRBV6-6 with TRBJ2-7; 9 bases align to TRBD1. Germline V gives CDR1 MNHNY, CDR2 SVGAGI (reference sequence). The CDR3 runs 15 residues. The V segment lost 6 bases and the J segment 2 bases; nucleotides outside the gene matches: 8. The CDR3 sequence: CASSHMGQGTYEQYF. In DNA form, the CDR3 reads TGTGCCAGCAGCCACATGGGACAGGGCACCTACGAGCAGTACTTC.

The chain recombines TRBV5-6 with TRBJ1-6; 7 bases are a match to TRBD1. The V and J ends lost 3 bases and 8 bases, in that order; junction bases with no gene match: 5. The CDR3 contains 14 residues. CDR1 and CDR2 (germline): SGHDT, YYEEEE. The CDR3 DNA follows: TGTGCCAGCAGCTACAGGGGTGGGGATTCACCCCTCCACTTT. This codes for CASSYRGGDSPLHF.

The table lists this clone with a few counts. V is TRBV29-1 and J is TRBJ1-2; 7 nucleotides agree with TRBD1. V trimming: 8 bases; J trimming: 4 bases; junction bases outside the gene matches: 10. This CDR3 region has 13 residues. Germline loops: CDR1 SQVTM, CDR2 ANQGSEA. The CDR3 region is CSLFPGQSYGYTF. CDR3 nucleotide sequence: TGCAGCTTGTTCCCGGGACAGTCCTATGGCTACACCTTC.

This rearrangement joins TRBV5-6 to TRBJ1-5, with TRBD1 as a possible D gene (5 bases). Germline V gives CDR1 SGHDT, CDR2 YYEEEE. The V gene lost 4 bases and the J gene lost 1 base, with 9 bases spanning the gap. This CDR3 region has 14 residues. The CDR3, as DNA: TGTGCCAGCAGCCGGCGGGGGAGCAATCAGCCCCAGCATTTT. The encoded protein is CASSRRGSNQPQHF.

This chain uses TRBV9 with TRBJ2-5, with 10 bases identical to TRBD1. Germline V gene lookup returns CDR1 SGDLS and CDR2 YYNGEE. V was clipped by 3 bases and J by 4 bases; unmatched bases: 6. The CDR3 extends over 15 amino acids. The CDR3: CASSARQGARETQYF. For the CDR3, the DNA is TGTGCCAGCAGCGCGCGACAGGGGGCAAGAGAGACCCAGTACTTC.

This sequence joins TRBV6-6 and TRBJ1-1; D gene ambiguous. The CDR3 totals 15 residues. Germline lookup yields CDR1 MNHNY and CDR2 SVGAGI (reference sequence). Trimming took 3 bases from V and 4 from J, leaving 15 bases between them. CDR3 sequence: CASSYVGIGSTEAFF. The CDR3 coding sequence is TGTGCCAGCAGTTATGTGGGGATTGGAAGCACTGAAGCTTTCTTT.

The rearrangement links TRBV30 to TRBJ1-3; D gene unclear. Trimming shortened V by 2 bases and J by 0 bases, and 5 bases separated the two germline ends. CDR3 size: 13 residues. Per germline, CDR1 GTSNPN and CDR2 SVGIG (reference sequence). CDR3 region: CAWSTYSGNTIYF. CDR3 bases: TGTGCCTGGAGTACATACTCTGGAAACACCATATATTTT.